The 5 T cell receptor beta chains below all came from one sample that was sequenced in a study of post-analysis software for immune sequencing data (dated by TCRdb to about 2015). General findings and caveats noted by the study authors: Four to six TRBV segments, including TRBV5-6, TRBV5-1 and TRBV20-1, were significantly more frequent in patients than controls.

No antigen has been identified for these receptors. The library was built by means of PCR. The listed sequencing device is Illumina HiSeq 2500. To reduce PCR and sequencing biases, unique molecular identifiers were built into the TCR beta cDNA libraries. TCRdb took the public reads, trimmed them with fastp at Q25, ran MiXCR for clone calling and kept in-frame beta chains. Rows merge per CDR3 protein into single entries with the most common DNA and genes. This sample has some 370,000 distinct CDR3 sequences in its table, and 30% to 45% of those were observed once. Jointly, the top ten make up around an eighth of the sample. The sample consisted of blood. The origin of the receptors is a girl aged 5-17 years with multiple sclerosis.

The rearrangement joins TRBV10-3 to TRBJ1-1; 9 bases line up with TRBD1. The CDR3 is made up of 14 amino acids. Unmatched junction bases numbered 6, after V lost 6 bases and J lost 4 bases. The V gene's germline CDR1 is ENHRY and CDR2 SYGVKD. The CDR3 protein is CAIRGTGRGTEAFF. The CDR3 nucleotides read TGTGCCATCAGGGGGACAGGGAGGGGCACTGAAGCTTTCTTT.

This clonotype was observed many times. CDR3 nucleotides: TGTGCCAGCAGCTTACCCAGGACCACGAGCACAGATACGCAGTATTTT. As protein: CASSLPRTTSTDTQYF. The V gene is TRBV7-9, the J gene TRBJ2-3; the D is unclear. The V gene's germline CDR1 is SEHNR and CDR2 FQNEAQ (reference sequence). Trimming cost V 2 bases and J 0 bases, with 12 bases left between them. This CDR3 has 16 residues.

This clonotype has just a few counts. The rearrangement links TRBV5-1 to TRBJ1-1; D is unclear. There are 14 residues in the CDR3. Per germline, CDR1 SGHRS and CDR2 YFSETQ. The V end lost 5 bases, the J end lost 4 bases, and 15 bases lay between the germline ends. The CDR3 sequence: CASRSSTDGTEAFF. The CDR3 DNA follows: TGCGCCAGCAGATCCTCGACGGATGGCACTGAAGCTTTCTTT.

V gene TRBV28 combines with J gene TRBJ2-2, with TRBD2 identical over 9 bases. V was pared by 7 bases and J by 4 bases, with 7 bases of the junction left unmatched. Germline V gene sequence: CDR1 MDHEN, CDR2 SYDVKM. The CDR3 is made up of 15 amino acids. The CDR3 region has the DNA TGTGCCAGCACCTCTGGCGGGGGGGGCACCGGGGAGCTGTTTTTT. It codes for CASTSGGGGTGELFF.

This clonotype has just one count. The V and J genes are TRBV9 and TRBJ2-6; 11 nucleotides align to TRBD1. The V and J ends lost 4 bases and 0 bases, in that order; junction bases with no gene match: 6. This CDR3 has 18 residues. The germline V gene has CDR1 SGDLS and CDR2 YYNGEE. CDR3 residues: CASSPGQGASSGANVLTF. In DNA, the CDR3 is TGTGCCAGCAGCCCAGGACAGGGGGCCTCCTCTGGGGCCAACGTCCTGACTTTC.